The clone carrying this T cell receptor beta chain was observed many times. Germline CDR1 SGHRS, CDR2 YFSETQ. The CDR3 totals 13 residues. The germline V and J ends were trimmed by 4 bases and 2 bases, with 9 bases remaining between them. With a J-beta primer mix and a sample-barcoded 5' primer, a second PCR ran roughly 6 to 11 cycles. A template-switch adaptor containing 12 random nucleotides labeled each cDNA molecule. MiXCR, applied by TCRdb to the 5' RACE reads, yields one record per CDR3 protein. The sample consists of more than 650,000 distinct CDR3 sequences, approximately 21% of them appearing once. This record comes from a study of blood T cells in healthy people across ages.

The sequence was obtained from a man between 70 and 80 years old in good health. The sample comprised blood. The chain links TRBV5-1 to TRBJ1-2; D is uncertain. In DNA form, the CDR3 reads TGCGCCAGCAGCCCGGACGGGAACTATGGCTACACCTTC. It is translated as CASSPDGNYGYTF. Full variable domain (remainder filled in from reference TRBV5-1 and TRBJ1-2): KAGVTQTPRYLIKTRGQQVTLSCSPISGHRSVSWYQQTPGQGLQFLFEYFSETQRNKGNFPGRFSGRQFSNSRSEMNVSTLELGDSALYLCASSPDGNYGYTFGSGTRLTVV.